These 17 T cell receptor beta chains originate from one sample sequenced in a study of OX40 agonist ivuxolimab in advanced cancers. Only in-frame clones appear in the TCRdb table, and some are missing; sequencing was by immunoSEQ multiplex PCR. The table includes tens of thousands of clones, 65% to 85% detected once. The sequences come from CD4+ or CD8+ T cells sorted from blood, collected in a trial of the OX40 agonist ivuxolimab. The receptor source for this set is an adult with an advanced solid tumor such as melanoma, head and neck, liver or kidney cancer.

The chain has TRBV7-2 and TRBJ2-1; tentatively, D is TRBD2 (5 bases). CDR3 length: 13 amino acids. Germline lookup yields CDR1 SGHTA and CDR2 FQGNSA. Trimming took 4 bases from V and 9 from J, leaving 13 bases between them. The CDR3 region has the DNA TGTGCCAGCAGCTCCTTTAGCGTCGTTGAGCAGTTCTTC. Residues: CASSSFSVVEQFF.

The V and J genes are TRBV7-8 and TRBJ1-6; D call uncertain. The CDR3 runs 15 residues. Germline CDR1 reads SGHVS; CDR2 reads FQNEAQ. Trimming shortened V by 3 bases and J by 9 bases, and 15 bases separated the two germline ends. The CDR3 region is CASSFNVLNASPLHF. CDR3 in DNA: TGTGCCAGCAGCTTTAACGTCCTTAACGCTTCACCCCTCCACTTT.

The rearrangement uses TRBV9 and TRBJ1-2, with D possibly being TRBD1 (5 bases). Trimming pared 6 bases from V and 3 bases from J, leaving 21 bases between. CDR3 size: 16 residues. Germline-derived CDR1 and CDR2 are SGDLS and YYNGEE. The CDR3 DNA follows: TGTGCCAGCAAAGGAGGCGGGGGGAGCCATGACTATGGCTACACCTTC. It codes for CASKGGGGSHDYGYTF. The full variable domain, rest sourced from reference TRBV9 and TRBJ1-2, is DSGVTQTPKHLITATGQRVTLRCSPRSGDLSVYWYQQSLDQGLQFLIQYYNGEERAKGNILERFSAQQFPDLHSELNLSSLELGDSALYFCASKGGGGSHDYGYTFGSGTRLTVV.

The V call is TRBV19, the J call TRBJ1-5; possibly TRBD1 for D (5 bases). The CDR3 extends over 12 amino acids. V shed 6 bases and J shed 6 bases, with 9 bases lying between them. Germline CDR1 is LNHDA and CDR2 is SQIVND (reference sequence). CDR3 bases: TGTGCCAGTAGAGGGCAGGGTCAGCCCCAGCATTTT. Residues: CASRGQGQPQHF.

This chain connects TRBV5-4 to TRBJ1-1; the D gene is possibly TRBD1 (5 bases). The ends were cut back, 0 bases at V and 4 bases at J, with 16 bases in the middle. Germline assignment: CDR1 SGHNT and CDR2 YYREEE (reference sequence). CDR3 length equals 16 residues. CDR3 DNA: TGTGCCAGCAGCTTGGCAAATAGGGGTTCAACCACTGAAGCTTTCTTT. Protein product: CASSLANRGSTTEAFF.

This rearrangement joins TRBV6-6 to TRBJ1-4; D remains unclear. Germline values: CDR1 MNHNY, CDR2 SVGAGI (reference sequence). The CDR3 runs 11 residues. The V and J ends lost 8 bases and 16 bases respectively, with 17 bases between them. CDR3 DNA: TGTGCCAGCGGCCGCGGCCTCCTACGGTTTTTT. Protein product: CASGRGLLRFF.

The chain joins TRBV7-8 to TRBJ1-6; tentatively, D is TRBD1 (5 bases). CDR1 and CDR2 from the germline V gene are SGHVS and FQNEAQ. The CDR3 sequence is 15 residues long. Trimming shortened V by 1 base and J by 7 bases, and 11 bases separated the two germline ends. The CDR3 is CASSLVRGGNSPLHF. CDR3 DNA: TGTGCCAGCAGCTTAGTTAGGGGTGGGAATTCACCCCTCCACTTT.

The V gene is TRBV18, the J gene TRBJ2-6; D is uncertain. Deletions cut 6 bases from V and 1 base from J, with 7 bases between. The CDR3 contains 14 residues. From germline, CDR1 is KGHSH and CDR2 LQKENI. In DNA form, the CDR3 reads TGTGCCAGCTCCCCAACATCTGGGGCCAACGTCCTGACTTTC. Amino acids: CASSPTSGANVLTF. Full variable domain (remainder filled in from reference TRBV18 and TRBJ2-6): NAGVMQNPRHLVRRRGQEARLRCSPMKGHSHVYWYRQLPEEGLKFMVYLQKENIIDESGMPKERFSAEFPKEGPSILRIQQVVRGDSAAYFCASSPTSGANVLTFGAGSRLTVL.

V is TRBV5-6 and J is TRBJ2-5, with D uncertain. Germline CDR1 reads SGHDT; CDR2 reads YYEEEE. The CDR3 contains 13 residues. V lost 1 base to trimming and J lost 4 bases, with 8 bases between them. The CDR3 loop is CASSLSVGETQYF. DNA for the CDR3: TGTGCCAGCAGCTTGTCGGTAGGAGAGACCCAGTACTTC.

This chain joins TRBV30 and TRBJ2-1; perhaps TRBD2 as D (7 bases). The CDR3 totals 16 residues. Trimming shortened V by 3 bases and J by 0 bases, and 15 bases separated the two germline ends. CDR1 is GTSNPN and CDR2 is SVGIG in the germline V gene (reference sequence). CDR3 nucleotide sequence: TGTGCCTGGAGAGGGGGGGGCACTAGCTCCTACAATGAGCAGTTCTTC. Encoded protein: CAWRGGGTSSYNEQFF.

Here the CDR3 reads CATSRDFRGKVDTF. The CDR3 DNA is TGTGCCACCAGCAGAGATTTCCGGGGAAAGGTAGACACCTTC. The chain employs TRBV15 and TRBJ1-2; D gene ambiguous. Germline V lookup: CDR1 LNHNV, CDR2 YYDKDF (reference sequence). The CDR3 totals 14 residues. V gave up 0 bases and J gave up 12 bases, with 17 bases separating them.

The CDR3 region is CASRTRSYEQYF. As DNA, the CDR3 is TGTGCCAGCAGGACCCGATCCTACGAGCAGTACTTC. V gene TRBV6-6 combines with J gene TRBJ2-7; D not certain. Trimming took 6 bases from V and 1 from J, leaving 7 bases between them. The germline gives CDR1 MNHNY, CDR2 SVGAGI (reference sequence). This CDR3 is 12 amino acids long.

The V call is TRBV5-5, the J call TRBJ1-2; 8 bases fit TRBD1. With V trimmed by 3 bases and J by 8 bases, 18 bases remained unmatched. Germline CDR1 SGHKS, CDR2 YYEKEE (reference sequence). The CDR3 spans 17 residues. DNA of the CDR3: TGTGCCAGCAGCTCCCCGTCCGGGACAGGTCGATTTAGGGGCTACACCTTC. It specifies CASSSPSGTGRFRGYTF.

J is TRBJ2-7 and V is TRBV5-6, with 14 bases identical to TRBD2. Trimming took 2 bases from V and 5 from J; bases not matched to a gene: 3. CDR1 is SGHDT, CDR2 YYEEEE, per germline. The CDR3 contains 15 residues. The CDR3 here is CASSLRLAGGHEQYF. The CDR3 DNA follows: TGTGCCAGCAGCTTAAGACTAGCGGGGGGGCACGAGCAGTACTTC.

The rearrangement links TRBV7-9 to TRBJ1-5; tentatively, D is TRBD1 (6 bases). The CDR3 totals 15 residues. The germline V gene has CDR1 SEHNR and CDR2 FQNEAQ (reference sequence). V was shortened by 2 bases and J by 4 bases, with 12 bases between the two germline ends. The CDR3: CASSLYQGMNQPQHF. In DNA, the CDR3 is TGTGCCAGCAGCTTATATCAGGGGATGAATCAGCCCCAGCATTTT.

V and J are TRBV9 and TRBJ1-1; D perhaps matches TRBD1 (5 bases). V was shortened by 3 bases and J by 0 bases, with 12 bases between the two germline ends. CDR3 length: 15 amino acids. Germline CDR1 SGDLS, CDR2 YYNGEE. The CDR3 sequence: CASSATWTLNTEAFF. CDR3 bases: TGTGCCAGCAGCGCCACCTGGACATTGAACACTGAAGCTTTCTTT.

The chain couples TRBV2 to TRBJ1-2; D is unresolved. In germline, CDR1 is SNHLY, CDR2 FYNNEI. This CDR3 contains 12 residues. Trimming cost V 6 bases and J 1 base, with 6 bases left between them. CDR3 region: CASRGNNYGYTF. CDR3 DNA sequence: TGTGCCAGCAGGGGTAATAACTATGGCTACACCTTC.